These T cell receptor beta chains were read from a single sample in a study of blood T cells in healthy people across ages. Using its own MiXCR run on the 5' RACE reads, TCRdb lists one record per CDR3 protein. There are about 1 million distinct CDR3 sequences in the sample; approximately 25% occur only once, and 0.65% to 0.75% lies in the top ten. The same sample was also studied in work on T cells of mothers and their children.

Input material: blood. Receptors were obtained from a girl aged 2 to 9 in good health. CDR3s include the opening cysteine and the closing phenylalanine or tryptophan. The D gene is left open where the match is weak. Where a row states a size, it is once, few, many or the class of an expanded clone; other rows omit it.

J gene | clone size | V gene | D gene | CDR3 protein | CDR3 DNA
TRBJ2-2 | few | TRBV20-1 | - | CSARDYAGEISGELFF | TGCAGTGCTAGAGATTATGCGGGCGAGATTAGCGGGGAGCTGTTTTTT
TRBJ2-2 | - | TRBV6-1 | TRBD1 | CASSGDRVSAGELFF | TGTGCCAGCAGTGGGGACAGGGTTAGCGCCGGGGAGCTGTTTTTT
TRBJ2-5 | - | TRBV5-1 | - | CASRRQPQETQYF | TGCGCCAGCCGGAGACAGCCCCAAGAGACCCAGTACTTC
TRBJ2-3 | - | TRBV27 | TRBD2 | CASRPEGLEGTDTQYF | TGTGCCAGCAGACCCGAGGGACTAGAGGGCACAGATACGCAGTATTTT
TRBJ2-5 | few | TRBV5-1 | - | CASSLLGLQETQYF | TGCGCCAGCAGCCTTCTCGGGCTCCAAGAAACCCAGTACTTC
TRBJ2-1 | few | TRBV29-1 | - | CSVDFSGLGYSSYNEQFF | TGCAGCGTTGACTTTTCTGGACTCGGATACAGCTCCTACAATGAGCAGTTCTTC
TRBJ2-7 | few | TRBV7-2 | - | CASSPEAIASYEQYF | TGTGCCAGCAGTCCCGAGGCAATCGCCTCCTACGAGCAGTACTTC
TRBJ1-1 | few | TRBV29-1 | - | CSVERRLAAEAFF | TGCAGCGTTGAGAGACGCCTGGCGGCTGAAGCTTTCTTT
TRBJ1-5 | - | TRBV20-1 | - | CSASTGPLDQPQHF | TGCAGTGCTAGCACGGGGCCGCTAGATCAGCCCCAGCATTTT
TRBJ2-2 | - | TRBV10-3 | - | CAATRQQNTGELFF | TGTGCCGCCACGAGGCAGCAAAACACCGGGGAGCTGTTTTTT
TRBJ2-2 | - | TRBV9 | - | CASSVDRNTGELFF | TGTGCCAGCAGCGTGGACAGGAACACCGGGGAGCTGTTTTTT
TRBJ1-1 | - | TRBV7-6 | TRBD1 | CASSWRLRTGETEAFF | TGTGCCAGCAGCTGGAGGTTGAGGACAGGGGAGACTGAAGCTTTCTTT
TRBJ1-1 | once | TRBV10-3 | - | CAISELRGNTEAFF | TGTGCCATCAGTGAGCTTCGCGGGAACACTGAAGCTTTCTTT
TRBJ2-1 | few | TRBV4-1 | - | CASSQIQGSPYNEQFF | TGCGCCAGCAGCCAGATTCAGGGGAGTCCCTACAATGAGCAGTTCTTC
TRBJ2-4 | - | TRBV25-1 | TRBD1 | CASSGPGQGPIQYF | TGTGCCAGCAGTGGACCTGGACAGGGGCCGATTCAGTACTTC
TRBJ2-1 | - | TRBV20-1 | - | CSARASAYNEQFF | TGCAGTGCTAGGGCTAGCGCCTACAATGAGCAGTTCTTC
TRBJ1-1 | - | TRBV5-1 | - | CASSEEKGRTEAFF | TGCGCCAGCAGCGAGGAGAAGGGTAGGACTGAAGCTTTCTTT
TRBJ1-5 | few | TRBV9 | - | CASSVSSGKDQPQHF | TGTGCCAGCAGCGTTTCGTCCGGGAAGGATCAACCCCAGCATTTT
TRBJ2-4 | many | TRBV29-1 | - | CSVATGNIQYF | TGCAGCGTTGCGACGGGGAACATTCAGTACTTC
TRBJ2-1 | - | TRBV27 | - | CASSMGGGDYHEQFF | TGTGCCAGCAGCATGGGAGGTGGCGATTATCATGAGCAGTTCTTC
TRBJ2-1 | - | TRBV6-2/TRBV6-3 | - | CATTGTGNEQFF | TGTGCCACAACCGGGACGGGAAATGAGCAGTTCTTC
TRBJ2-1 | few | TRBV11-2 | TRBD1 | CASSSLTGSNEQFF | TGTGCCAGCAGCTCTTTGACAGGGAGCAATGAGCAGTTCTTC